The rows below give T cell receptor beta chains drawn from one sample of a study of blood T cells in healthy people across ages. TCRdb recomputed calls from the 5' RACE reads with MiXCR, one row per CDR3 protein. This table has 1.5 million to 2 million distinct CDR3 sequences, roughly 27% appearing once. The specimen was blood. The receptors originated from a woman in her 30s in good health. CDR3s include the opening cysteine and the closing phenylalanine or tryptophan. Fields, in order: D gene, V gene, J gene, clone size, CDR3 DNA, CDR3 protein. D genes are given only for firm matches. Clone sizes are given selectively: once, few, many, or a class where the clone is expanded.

-,TRBV5-1,TRBJ2-3,-,TGCGCCAGCAGCCCCCTTAAACCGACAGATACGCAGTATTTT,CASSPLKPTDTQYF
-,TRBV29-1,TRBJ2-5,many,TGCAGCGTTGTCAGGATGGGACAAGAGGAGACCCAGTACTTC,CSVVRMGQEETQYF
-,TRBV20-1,TRBJ2-7,few,TGCAGTGCTGCGGGACAGCGAAGCTCCTACGAACAGTACTTC,CSAAGQRSSYEQYF
-,TRBV28,TRBJ2-4,-,TGTGCCAGCAGTTTTAGGCTAGACAATGAGCAGTACTTC,CASSFRLDNEQYF
-,TRBV29-1,TRBJ2-3,many,TGCAGCGTCGAGTCGTTATTGGTTAGAGATACGCAGTATTTT,CSVESLLVRDTQYF
TRBD1,TRBV10-3,TRBJ1-1,few,TGTGCCACAAAGGACAGGGTGGACACTGAAGCTTTCTTT,CATKDRVDTEAFF
TRBD1,TRBV9,TRBJ2-7,-,TGTGCCAGCAGCGCCGGACAGGGAAGGAGGGAGCAGTACTTC,CASSAGQGRREQYF
TRBD1,TRBV28,TRBJ2-7,few,TGTGCCAGCAGTCCATCCGTTTCGTACAGGGGTTTGTCCTACGAGCAGTACTTC,CASSPSVSYRGLSYEQYF
TRBD2,TRBV12-3/TRBV12-4,TRBJ2-1,many,TGTGCCAGCAGTAGAGGGACTAGTCAGGTGGAGCAGTTCTTC,CASSRGTSQVEQFF
TRBD2,TRBV5-5,TRBJ2-3,many,TGTGCCAGCAGCTCATCTGGGGGGGGTCATCCCGGTGATACGCAGTATTTT,CASSSSGGGHPGDTQYF
-,TRBV24-1,TRBJ1-1,-,TGTGCCACCAGTGATTCGTCAAGAGGGCCCGCTTTCTTT,CATSDSSRGPAFF
TRBD2,TRBV20-1,TRBJ2-1,few,TGCAGTGCGAACCTGGGGAGCGGGACGAATGAGCAGTTCTTC,CSANLGSGTNEQFF
-,TRBV6-1,TRBJ1-1,-,TGTGCCAGCAGTGAATTTGGACAGTTTAGTCCTGAAGCTTTCTTT,CASSEFGQFSPEAFF
TRBD1,TRBV13,TRBJ1-2,-,TGTGCCAGCAGCTTAGACAGGGGCCTCTATGGCTACACCTTC,CASSLDRGLYGYTF
TRBD1,TRBV11-2,TRBJ1-2,-,TGTGCCAGCAGCTTAGATGGACAGGGGGCCGACTATGGCTACACCTTC,CASSLDGQGADYGYTF
TRBD1,TRBV29-1,TRBJ1-2,many,TGCAGCGGGGACAGTAACTATGGCTACACCTTC,CSGDSNYGYTF
TRBD1,TRBV5-1,TRBJ2-7,many,TGCGCCAGCAGCCTACCCCGGTCGGGACAGGAGGCCGAGCAGTACTTC,CASSLPRSGQEAEQYF
TRBD2,TRBV7-8,TRBJ2-5,many,TGTGCCAGCAGCTTAACGGTAGCGGGGTACCAAGAGACCCAGTACTTC,CASSLTVAGYQETQYF
TRBD1,TRBV7-2,TRBJ1-2,many,TGTGCCAGCAGCTTAGGGGACAGCCGGGAAGGCTACACCTTC,CASSLGDSREGYTF
-,TRBV20-1,TRBJ2-1,-,TGCAGTGCTAGCCGACCCCAGCCCCCGGAGCAGTTCTTC,CSASRPQPPEQFF
-,TRBV20-1,TRBJ2-5,many,TGCAGTGCGGCGCAGTTACAAGAGACCCAGTACTTC,CSAAQLQETQYF